A single sample is the source of the 27 T cell receptor beta chains below, sequenced in a study of T cell responses to AZD1222 COVID-19 vaccine. Assay: immunoSEQ multiplex PCR; the TCRdb copy retains only in-frame clones and omits some. The sample carries 110,000 to 150,000 clones, roughly 89% recorded once. The input for sequencing was peripheral blood, taken on day 0 of AZD1222 vaccination. These receptors all come from an adult in good health.

The genes are TRBV10-3 and TRBJ1-2; D perhaps matches TRBD1 (6 bases). Germline V gene sequence: CDR1 ENHRY, CDR2 SYGVKD. CDR3 size: 16 residues. Trimming took off 2 bases at V and 4 bases at J, with 17 bases between the two ends. CDR3 residues: CAISEGLRRGRYGYTF. CDR3 coding DNA: TGTGCCATCAGTGAGGGTCTCCGCAGGGGCCGCTATGGCTACACCTTC.

V gene TRBV30 combines with J gene TRBJ1-5; D unclear. Germline V gene lookup returns CDR1 GTSNPN and CDR2 SVGIG (reference sequence). This CDR3 has 13 amino acids. The V gene lost 0 bases and the J gene lost 7 bases, with 10 bases spanning the gap. CDR3 in amino acids: CAWSVRVGQPQHF. The CDR3 nucleotides are TGTGCCTGGAGTGTAAGGGTTGGGCAGCCCCAGCATTTT.

The V gene is TRBV3-1 (or the pseudogene TRBV3-2), the J gene TRBJ1-1; 8 bases align to TRBD1. In germline, CDR1 is LGHDT, CDR2 YNNKEL (reference sequence). V shed 4 bases, J shed 4 bases, and the junction held 2 bases outside the gene matches. The CDR3 is made up of 13 amino acids. In DNA, the CDR3 is TGTGCCAGCAGCCGGGGACAGGCCACTGAAGCTTTCTTT. This translates into CASSRGQATEAFF.

The rearrangement links TRBV19 to TRBJ1-1; TRBD1 agrees at 8 bases. The CDR3 runs 13 residues. V dropped 3 bases and J dropped 10; count of bases not matched to a gene: 7. Germline V gives CDR1 LNHDA, CDR2 SQIVND (reference sequence). CDR3: CASSIRTGFGAFF. In nucleotides, the CDR3 is TGTGCCAGTAGTATTCGGACAGGGTTTGGAGCTTTCTTT. Based on the CDR3 plus reference TRBV19 and TRBJ1-1, the full variable domain is DGGITQSPKYLFRKEGQNVTLSCEQNLNHDAMYWYRQDPGQGLRLIYYSQIVNDFQKGDIAEGYSVSREKKESFPLTVTSAQKNPTAFYLCASSIRTGFGAFFGQGTRLTVV.

The chain's CDR3 is CASSLSRAGELFF. In nucleotides, the CDR3 is TGTGCCAGCAGCTTATCTAGGGCCGGGGAGCTGTTTTTT. The chain links TRBV7-9 to TRBJ2-2, with D uncertain. Trimming left V 2 bases short and J 6 bases short, with 7 bases between. Looked up from germline, CDR1 is SEHNR and CDR2 is FQNEAQ (reference sequence). The CDR3 covers 13 residues.

This sequence joins TRBV5-6 and TRBJ2-6, with 9 positions matching TRBD1. The germline V gene has CDR1 SGHDT and CDR2 YYEEEE. V lost 1 base to trimming and J lost 2 bases; unmatched junction nucleotides: 7. The CDR3 contains 18 residues. For the CDR3, the DNA is TGTGCCAGCAGCTTGAGGGGACAGGGAACTGCTGGGGCCAACGTCCTGACTTTC. Translation gives CASSLRGQGTAGANVLTF.

This clone showed up just once. This sequence joins TRBV30 and TRBJ2-1; D is ambiguous. The length of the CDR3 is 12 residues. Trimming removed 4 bases from V and 5 bases from J, with 9 bases in between. The germline gives CDR1 GTSNPN, CDR2 SVGIG (reference sequence). The CDR3 DNA reads as TGTGCCTGGAATCGAATAGACAATGAGCAGTTCTTC. It specifies CAWNRIDNEQFF.

This chain joins TRBV29-1 and TRBJ2-2, with 10 bases matching TRBD1. This CDR3 spans 15 amino acids. The V and J ends lost 7 bases and 5 bases, in that order; junction bases with no gene match: 10. In germline, CDR1 is SQVTM, CDR2 ANQGSEA. This CDR3 reads CSGRAGTGVTGELFF. The CDR3 DNA is TGCAGCGGAAGGGCCGGGACAGGGGTTACCGGGGAGCTGTTTTTT.

The V call is TRBV5-4, the J call TRBJ1-1; weak D call: TRBD1 (5 bases). Germline lookup yields CDR1 SGHNT and CDR2 YYREEE (reference sequence). The CDR3 spans 16 residues. V dropped 4 bases and J dropped 0 bases, with 16 bases sitting between them. The CDR3 loop is CASSAMGGLMNTEAFF. CDR3 nucleotide sequence: TGTGCCAGCAGCGCGATGGGGGGATTAATGAACACTGAAGCTTTCTTT.

The V and J genes are TRBV7-3 and TRBJ2-7; 9 nucleotides match TRBD1. Trimming cost V 5 bases and J 4 bases; bases outside gene matches: 9. From germline, CDR1 is SGHTA and CDR2 FQGTGA. The CDR3 spans 15 residues. CDR3 in amino acids: CASSATGTGNYEQYF. In DNA, the CDR3 is TGTGCCAGCAGCGCAACCGGGACAGGGAATTACGAGCAGTACTTC.

The chain has TRBV6-1 and TRBJ1-2; D remains unclear. The CDR3 extends over 11 amino acids. Trimming pared 1 base from V and 7 bases from J, leaving 4 bases between. Germline lookup yields CDR1 MNHNS and CDR2 SASEGT. In DNA form, the CDR3 reads TGTGCCAGCAGTGAAGGGGTTGGCTACACCTTC. Translating gives CASSEGVGYTF.

The CDR3 nucleotides read TGTGCCAGCAGCTTAGGACAGGGGGACTACAATGAGCAGTTCTTC. Translation: CASSLGQGDYNEQFF. The rearrangement links TRBV11-1 to TRBJ2-1; TRBD1 matches 9 bases. Germline-derived CDR1 and CDR2 are SGHAT and FQDESV (reference sequence). Losses at the gene ends were 1 base for V and 3 bases for J; bases not matched to a gene: 1. The CDR3 totals 15 residues.

The rearrangement joins TRBV28 to TRBJ2-7, with D perhaps TRBD2 (5 bases). Germline V CDR1 and CDR2: MDHEN, SYDVKM. The CDR3 length is 12 residues. Trimming removed 7 bases at V and 5 bases at J, with 12 bases between. The CDR3 sequence: CASNTPGNEQYF. The CDR3, as DNA: TGTGCCAGCAACACCCCGGGGAACGAGCAGTACTTC. The whole variable domain, filled in from reference TRBV28 and TRBJ2-7, reads DVKVTQSSRYLVKRTGEKVFLECVQDMDHENMFWYRQDPGLGLRLIYFSYDVKMKEKGDIPEGYSVSREKKERFSLILESASTNQTSMYLCASNTPGNEQYFGPGTRLTVT.

The V gene is TRBV5-1, the J gene TRBJ1-4; possibly TRBD1 for D (6 bases). The CDR3 loop spans 14 amino acids. The V and J ends lost 4 bases and 5 bases respectively, with 12 bases between them. Germline CDR1 reads SGHRS; CDR2 reads YFSETQ. This CDR3 reads CASSAARGNEKLFF. The DNA for the CDR3 is TGCGCCAGCAGCGCGGCTAGGGGGAATGAAAAACTGTTTTTT.

This chain uses TRBV4-1 with TRBJ2-7; D not certain. V shed 0 bases and J shed 2 bases, with 5 bases lying between them. Germline V gene data show CDR1 as MGHRA and CDR2 as YSYEKL. The CDR3 runs to 13 residues. Here the CDR3 reads CASSQDRTYEQYF. CDR3 DNA sequence: TGCGCCAGCAGCCAAGATAGGACCTACGAGCAGTACTTC.

This clone occurred a few times. The chain combines TRBV12-5 with TRBJ1-1; D gene ambiguous. Germline CDR1 is LGHNT and CDR2 is FRNRAP. The CDR3 length is 13 residues. V was shortened by 2 bases and J by 3 bases, with 7 bases between the two germline ends. CDR3 DNA: TGTGCTAGTGGTTTGCGGAAGGACACTGAAGCTTTCTTT. This encodes CASGLRKDTEAFF.

The chain carries TRBV11-2 and TRBJ2-7; 8 bases agree with TRBD1. V shed 5 bases and J 5 bases; nucleotides not matched to a gene: 8. From germline, CDR1 is SGHAT and CDR2 FQNNGV. The CDR3 spans 14 residues. In DNA form, the CDR3 reads TGTGCCAGCAGCCTGGGGACAGGTTGGAACGAGCAGTACTTC. Translated: CASSLGTGWNEQYF.

The chain recombines TRBV7-8 with TRBJ1-1, with D maybe TRBD1 (6 bases). The CDR3 length is 15 residues. Germline V gene data show CDR1 as SGHVS and CDR2 as FQNEAQ. With 6 bases removed from V and 0 bases from J, the gap between germline ends came to 14 bases. CDR3 residues: CASSSRTDMNTEAFF. In DNA form, the CDR3 reads TGTGCCAGCAGTTCTCGGACAGATATGAACACTGAAGCTTTCTTT.

This CDR3 is CASSLRADRLAGYNEQFF. Written as DNA, the CDR3 is TGTGCCAGCAGTTTACGGGCAGATAGACTAGCGGGATACAATGAGCAGTTCTTC. J is TRBJ2-1 and V is TRBV27; 11 bases agree with TRBD2. V gave up 2 bases and J gave up 4 bases; unmatched junction bases: 10. This CDR3 has 18 amino acids. Germline V gene lookup returns CDR1 MNHEY and CDR2 SMNVEV (reference sequence).

The chain is built from TRBV6-5 and TRBJ2-2; TRBD2 aligns across 8 bases. This CDR3 contains 14 residues. V lost 10 bases to trimming and J lost 3 bases; unmatched junction nucleotides: 7. CDR1 is MNHEY, CDR2 SVGAGI, per germline. The CDR3 loop is CAISTGGDTGELFF. The CDR3 DNA reads as TGTGCCATTTCGACGGGAGGGGACACCGGGGAGCTGTTTTTT.

In DNA form, the CDR3 reads TGCGCCAGCAGCTTGGGCCCCAACACCGGGGAGCTGTTTTTT. Protein product: CASSLGPNTGELFF. The chain joins TRBV5-1 to TRBJ2-2; no clear D gene. V lost 0 bases and J lost 2, with 5 bases in between. CDR3 size: 14 residues. The germline CDR1 and CDR2 sequences are SGHRS and YFSETQ.

The rearrangement links TRBV29-1 to TRBJ1-1; a weak D match, TRBD1 (6 bases). The CDR3 consists of 15 residues. V was trimmed by 0 bases and J by 8 bases, leaving 19 bases between them. Germline-derived CDR1 and CDR2 are SQVTM and ANQGSEA. DNA for the CDR3: TGCAGCGTTGAAGACATATCTCCTAACAGGGCGGAAGCTTTCTTT. Its translation: CSVEDISPNRAEAFF.

The chain's CDR3 is CASSSGTLEYF. DNA of the CDR3: TGTGCCAGCAGCTCAGGGACGTTAGAATACTTC. V is TRBV7-9 and J is TRBJ2-4; tentatively, D is TRBD1 or TRBD2 (5 bases each). The CDR3 has 11 residues. The V gene lost 4 bases and the J gene lost 16 bases, with 14 bases spanning the gap. Looked up from germline, CDR1 is SEHNR and CDR2 is FQNEAQ (reference sequence).

J is TRBJ2-3 and V is TRBV5-1; maybe TRBD2 (5 bases). The CDR3 runs 15 residues. V lost 2 bases and J lost 0, with 10 bases in between. Germline V gives CDR1 SGHRS, CDR2 YFSETQ. CDR3 in DNA: TGCGCCAGCAGCTTCCGAGGGCAGAGCACAGATACGCAGTATTTT. Translating gives CASSFRGQSTDTQYF.

J is TRBJ2-1 and V is TRBV2; 12 positions agree with TRBD2. Germline assignment: CDR1 SNHLY and CDR2 FYNNEI. Germline trimming cut 5 bases from V and 2 bases from J; bases unmatched to any gene: 10. The CDR3 has 18 residues. The CDR3 DNA reads TGTGCCAGCAGTACCGATATTACTAGCGGGAGGCCCTACAATGAGCAGTTCTTC. Translated: CASSTDITSGRPYNEQFF. The variable domain in full, completed from reference TRBV2 and TRBJ2-1, reads EPEVTQTPSHQVTQMGQEVILRCVPISNHLYFYWYRQILGQKVEFLVSFYNNEISEKSEIFDDQFSVERPDGSNFTLKIRSTKLEDSAMYFCASSTDITSGRPYNEQFFGPGTRLTVL.

The chain employs TRBV29-1 and TRBJ2-1; TRBD1 might be the D (6 bases). V was pared by 4 bases and J by 1 base, with 8 bases between. The CDR3 length is 13 residues. Germline V lookup: CDR1 SQVTM, CDR2 ANQGSEA. CDR3 loop: CSVGTDSYNEQFF. The CDR3 nucleotides are TGCAGCGTTGGGACAGATTCCTACAATGAGCAGTTCTTC.

The chain joins TRBV25-1 to TRBJ2-7, with D tentatively TRBD1 or TRBD2 (5 bases each). Trimming pared 5 bases from V and 2 bases from J, leaving 13 bases between. The CDR3 is 14 amino acids. CDR1 and CDR2 from the germline V gene are MGHDK and SYGVNS. CDR3 coding DNA: TGTGCCAGCAGTCTACCGGGGACCACCTACGAGCAGTACTTC. Amino acids: CASSLPGTTYEQYF.